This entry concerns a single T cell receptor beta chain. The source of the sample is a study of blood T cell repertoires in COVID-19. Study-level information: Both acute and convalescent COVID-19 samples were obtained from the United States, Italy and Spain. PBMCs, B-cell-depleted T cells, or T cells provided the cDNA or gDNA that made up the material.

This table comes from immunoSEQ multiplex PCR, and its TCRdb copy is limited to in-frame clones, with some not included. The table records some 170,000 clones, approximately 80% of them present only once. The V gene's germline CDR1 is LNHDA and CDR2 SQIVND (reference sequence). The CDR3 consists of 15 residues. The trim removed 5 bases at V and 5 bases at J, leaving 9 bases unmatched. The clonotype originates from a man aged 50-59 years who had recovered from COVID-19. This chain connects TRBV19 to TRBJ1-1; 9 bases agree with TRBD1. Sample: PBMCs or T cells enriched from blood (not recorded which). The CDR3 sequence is CASSPEQGALTEAFF. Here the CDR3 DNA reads TGTGCCAGTAGTCCAGAACAGGGGGCGCTTACTGAAGCTTTCTTT.